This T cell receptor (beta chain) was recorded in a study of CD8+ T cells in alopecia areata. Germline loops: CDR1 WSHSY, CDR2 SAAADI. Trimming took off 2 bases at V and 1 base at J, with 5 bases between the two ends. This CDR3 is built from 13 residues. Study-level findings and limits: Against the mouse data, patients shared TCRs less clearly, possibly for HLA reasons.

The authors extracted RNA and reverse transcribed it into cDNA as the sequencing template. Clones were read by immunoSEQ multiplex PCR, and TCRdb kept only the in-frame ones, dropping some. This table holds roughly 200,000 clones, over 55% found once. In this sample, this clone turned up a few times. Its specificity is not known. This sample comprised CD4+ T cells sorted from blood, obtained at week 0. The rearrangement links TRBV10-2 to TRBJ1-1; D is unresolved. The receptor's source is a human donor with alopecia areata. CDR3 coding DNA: TGCGCCAGCAGTGAGGGAGCGAACACTGAAGCTTTCTTT. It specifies CASSEGANTEAFF.